The 24 T cell receptor beta chains below were found in one sample sequenced in a study of control samples from healthy donors and cancer patients. The method was immunoSEQ multiplex PCR; TCRdb's version includes in-frame clones alone and lacks a portion of them. This sample has tens of thousands of clones, with roughly 90% found just once. Sequenced input: blood. These receptors were taken from a woman in her 30s in good health.

This clone was observed a handful of times. The chain recombines TRBV9 with TRBJ2-7; a possible D gene is TRBD1 (5 bases). The germline V and J ends were trimmed by 3 bases and 10 bases, with 17 bases remaining between them. The CDR3 runs to 13 residues. The V gene's germline CDR1 is SGDLS and CDR2 YYNGEE. CDR3 sequence: CASSAILQGTQYF. CDR3 nucleotide sequence: TGTGCCAGCAGCGCGATCCTCCAGGGTACACAGTACTTC. Using reference TRBV9 and TRBJ2-7 for the parts outside the CDR3, the full variable domain is DSGVTQTPKHLITATGQRVTLRCSPRSGDLSVYWYQQSLDQGLQFLIQYYNGEERAKGNILERFSAQQFPDLHSELNLSSLELGDSALYFCASSAILQGTQYFGPGTRLTVT.

The chain carries TRBV9 and TRBJ1-2, with D unclear. Germline CDR1 SGDLS, CDR2 YYNGEE. This CDR3 spans 15 amino acids. Trimming removed 3 bases from V and 2 bases from J, with 14 bases in between. The CDR3 DNA reads as TGTGCCAGCAGCGAAACCCTTGACGTAAACTATGGCTACACCTTC. Translating gives CASSETLDVNYGYTF.

The J gene is TRBJ1-6, the V gene TRBV7-9; D not resolved. Germline CDR1 reads SEHNR; CDR2 reads FQNEAQ (reference sequence). Between the trimmed V and J ends, which lost 3 bases and 9 bases, there was a span of 15 bases. The CDR3 runs to 15 residues. The CDR3 nucleotides read TGTGCCAGCAGCTTCGGAGGGCTCAGCGGTTCACCCCTCCACTTT. Amino acid sequence: CASSFGGLSGSPLHF.

The chain links TRBV27 to TRBJ2-2; TRBD2 matches 7 bases. V shed 2 bases and J 3 bases; nucleotides not matched to a gene: 6. This CDR3 contains 16 residues. Germline CDR1 MNHEY, CDR2 SMNVEV (reference sequence). CDR3: CASSLRLADYTGELFF. In DNA form, the CDR3 reads TGTGCCAGCAGTTTAAGGCTAGCGGATTACACCGGGGAGCTGTTTTTT.

The genes are TRBV25-1 and TRBJ1-2; D not certain. Trimming took 3 bases from V and 6 from J, leaving 11 bases between them. Looked up from germline, CDR1 is MGHDK and CDR2 is SYGVNS. The CDR3 extends over 13 amino acids. CDR3 residues: CASSDGPPDGYTF. The DNA for the CDR3 is TGTGCCAGCAGTGACGGCCCACCCGATGGCTACACCTTC.

This rearrangement joins TRBV6-4 to TRBJ2-7, with 7 bases lining up with TRBD2. CDR3 length: 17 residues. Per germline, CDR1 MRHNA and CDR2 SNTAGT. V lost 6 bases and J lost 0; bases outside the gene matches: 14. CDR3 sequence reads: CASSELAQKDSSYEQYF. CDR3 nucleotide sequence: TGTGCCAGCAGCGAACTAGCGCAAAAAGACAGCTCCTACGAGCAGTACTTC.

The rearrangement uses TRBV3-1 (or the pseudogene TRBV3-2) and TRBJ2-7; D unclear. The CDR3 is made up of 15 amino acids. Germline CDR1 reads LGHDT; CDR2 reads YNNKEL (reference sequence). Trimming removed 0 bases at V and 3 bases at J, with 12 bases between. CDR3 bases: TGTGCCAGCAGCCAAGATTGGGCAACCCTCTACGAGCAGTACTTC. Translating it yields CASSQDWATLYEQYF.

This clone was observed a single time. This chain uses TRBV6-5 with TRBJ1-2, with TRBD1 matching 8 bases. The CDR3 contains 15 residues. Germline V CDR1 and CDR2: MNHEY, SVGAGI. V was clipped by 6 bases and J by 0 bases; unmatched bases: 6. In DNA, the CDR3 is TGTGCCAGCAGCGATAACAGGGGGGCTAACTATGGCTACACCTTC. It encodes CASSDNRGANYGYTF.

The chain couples TRBV19 to TRBJ2-2, with 7 bases aligning to TRBD2. V dropped 5 bases and J dropped 8; count of bases not matched to a gene: 11. This CDR3 has 15 amino acids. In germline, CDR1 is LNHDA, CDR2 SQIVND (reference sequence). The CDR3: CASSQGTGGRGELFF. The CDR3 coding sequence is TGTGCCAGTAGTCAAGGGACGGGGGGAAGGGGGGAGCTGTTTTTT.

The chain combines TRBV3-1 (or the pseudogene TRBV3-2) with TRBJ1-5; TRBD1 matches at 7 bases. Trimming removed 1 base from V and 2 bases from J; junction bases left unmatched: 2. The CDR3 covers 15 residues. Germline CDR1 is LGHDT and CDR2 is YNNKEL (reference sequence). CDR3 coding DNA: TGTGCCAGCAGCCAAGGCAGGGGGGGCAATCAGCCCCAGCATTTT. Its protein product is CASSQGRGGNQPQHF.

A single count supports this clone. The chain recombines TRBV27 with TRBJ2-5, with TRBD1 as a possible D gene (5 bases). Germline values: CDR1 MNHEY, CDR2 SMNVEV (reference sequence). V was trimmed by 3 bases and J by 5 bases, leaving 10 bases between them. The CDR3 spans 13 residues. This CDR3 reads CASSLARVETQYF. The CDR3 nucleotides are TGTGCCAGCAGTTTGGCCAGGGTCGAGACCCAGTACTTC.

This chain joins TRBV5-1 and TRBJ1-4; D uncertain. V lost 3 bases to trimming and J lost 8 bases, with 17 bases between them. The CDR3 runs to 15 residues. Germline loops: CDR1 SGHRS, CDR2 YFSETQ. CDR3 region: CASSWTRGVGEKLFF. Written as DNA, the CDR3 is TGCGCCAGCAGCTGGACCCGGGGAGTTGGCGAAAAACTGTTTTTT.

The rearrangement joins TRBV5-8 to TRBJ2-5; the D call may be TRBD1 or TRBD2 (6 bases each). V was shortened by 1 base and J by 2 bases, with 18 bases between the two germline ends. Germline V CDR1 and CDR2: SGHTS, YDEGEE. This CDR3 is 17 amino acids long. The CDR3, as DNA: TGTGCCAGCAGCTTGTGGCTTAGGGGGGTCCAACAAGAGACCCAGTACTTC. Translated: CASSLWLRGVQQETQYF.

This clone was counted a single time. This rearrangement joins TRBV10-3 to TRBJ2-5; D might be TRBD1 (5 bases). CDR3 length: 12 residues. Trimming took off 5 bases at V and 1 base at J, with 5 bases between the two ends. The germline V gene encodes CDR1 ENHRY and CDR2 SYGVKD. The CDR3 sequence: CAISTGQETQYF. The DNA for the CDR3 is TGTGCCATCAGTACAGGCCAAGAGACCCAGTACTTC.

The chain has TRBV18 and TRBJ1-3; 11 bases are a match to TRBD1. This CDR3 region has 17 residues. Germline V lookup: CDR1 KGHSH, CDR2 LQKENI. Trimming removed 6 bases from V and 3 bases from J; junction bases left unmatched: 10. CDR3 DNA: TGTGCCAGCTCGAGACCGGGACAGGGGGTTTTTGGAAACACCATATATTTT. Residues: CASSRPGQGVFGNTIYF. Filled out from reference TRBV18 and TRBJ1-3, the complete variable domain reads NAGVMQNPRHLVRRRGQEARLRCSPMKGHSHVYWYRQLPEEGLKFMVYLQKENIIDESGMPKERFSAEFPKEGPSILRIQQVVRGDSAAYFCASSRPGQGVFGNTIYFGEGSWLTVV.

The chain links TRBV11-2 to TRBJ1-5; D perhaps matches TRBD1 (6 bases). The V gene's germline CDR1 is SGHAT and CDR2 FQNNGV. CDR3 size: 12 residues. The V end was cut by 4 bases, the J end by 7 bases, with 8 bases between. The DNA for the CDR3 is TGTGCCAGCAGCTCACAGGGCCAGCCCCAGCATTTT. Protein product: CASSSQGQPQHF.

This chain connects TRBV27 to TRBJ2-2, with D unclear. This CDR3 region has 14 residues. Germline V gene data show CDR1 as MNHEY and CDR2 as SMNVEV (reference sequence). Trimming took off 5 bases at V and 2 bases at J, with 9 bases between the two ends. CDR3 in amino acids: CASSLHRNTGELFF. The CDR3 DNA is TGTGCCAGCAGTCTCCACAGAAACACCGGGGAGCTGTTTTTT.

This sequence joins TRBV18 and TRBJ2-3; D ambiguous. Germline-derived CDR1 and CDR2 are KGHSH and LQKENI. V lost 3 bases, J lost 8 bases, and 15 bases lay in between. The CDR3 contains 14 residues. In DNA, the CDR3 is TGTGCCAGCTCACCGGACCGCGGTTCTGGTACGCAGTATTTT. Encoded protein: CASSPDRGSGTQYF. Full variable domain (rest looked up from reference TRBV18 and TRBJ2-3): NAGVMQNPRHLVRRRGQEARLRCSPMKGHSHVYWYRQLPEEGLKFMVYLQKENIIDESGMPKERFSAEFPKEGPSILRIQQVVRGDSAAYFCASSPDRGSGTQYFGPGTRLTVL.

The chain combines TRBV27 with TRBJ1-6; TRBD1 is a possible D gene (6 bases). The V and J ends lost 6 bases and 9 bases respectively, with 21 bases between them. CDR3 size: 16 residues. CDR1 and CDR2 (germline): MNHEY, SMNVEV (reference sequence). The CDR3 nucleotides read TGTGCCAGCAGCCTCGGCGGAGGGGGATTCGGTTCACCCCTCCACTTT. Translating it yields CASSLGGGGFGSPLHF.

This chain uses TRBV28 with TRBJ2-3; 8 bases are shared with TRBD2. Germline CDR1 is MDHEN and CDR2 is SYDVKM. V trimming: 6 bases; J trimming: 4 bases; junction bases outside the gene matches: 3. This CDR3 has 13 amino acids. As DNA, the CDR3 is TGTGCCAGCAGGAACGGGGGGGCAGATACGCAGTATTTT. Its protein product is CASRNGGADTQYF.

In this sample, this clone is medium-sized. This chain links TRBV3-1 (or the pseudogene TRBV3-2) with TRBJ1-5, with D uncertain. Per germline, CDR1 LGHDT and CDR2 YNNKEL (reference sequence). The V end was cut by 3 bases, the J end by 6 bases, with 9 bases between. The CDR3 is 13 residues long. The CDR3 region is CASSQGLGQPQHF. The CDR3 region has the DNA TGTGCCAGCAGCCAGGGCTTAGGTCAGCCCCAGCATTTT.

This clone was counted a few times. This CDR3 is CASSQVGYSQGQHF. In DNA form, the CDR3 reads TGTGCCAGCAGCCAAGTCGGATATAGTCAGGGCCAGCATTTT. The gene calls are TRBV3-1 (or the pseudogene TRBV3-2) and TRBJ1-5; the D gene is possibly TRBD1 (5 bases). CDR1 and CDR2 from the germline V gene are LGHDT and YNNKEL (reference sequence). The CDR3 consists of 14 residues. V was pared by 1 base and J by 12 bases, with 16 bases between.

V is TRBV7-8 and J is TRBJ2-2; 8 bases map to TRBD1. The V and J ends lost 5 bases and 2 bases, in that order; junction bases with no gene match: 4. Looked up from germline, CDR1 is SGHVS and CDR2 is FQNEAQ. The CDR3 has 15 residues. As DNA, the CDR3 is TGTGCCAGCAGCCCGGACAGGGTCAACACCGGGGAGCTGTTTTTT. This encodes CASSPDRVNTGELFF.

The rearrangement uses TRBV18 and TRBJ2-2, with TRBD1 matching over 10 bases. This CDR3 is built from 16 residues. J gave up 4 bases and V 3 bases, and 5 bases lay outside the gene matches. Germline CDR1 and CDR2: KGHSH and LQKENI. CDR3 nucleotides: TGTGCCAGCTCACCCCCCGGGACAGGGGTCACCGGGGAGCTGTTTTTT. Residues: CASSPPGTGVTGELFF.